This T cell receptor (beta chain) was sequenced during a study of blood T cell repertoires in COVID-19. In the study's own analysis: It was from reference gene primer amplification that nucleated cell counts were estimated. The method was immunoSEQ multiplex PCR; TCRdb's version includes in-frame clones alone and lacks a portion of them. V and J calls and clone size are those listed in that table; D and trimming were worked out from the DNA. The sample holds over 200,000 clones, around 85% seen once. The CDR3 contains 15 residues. Germline trimming cut 8 bases from V and 5 bases from J; bases unmatched to any gene: 6. Germline V gives CDR1 WNHNN, CDR2 SYGVQD (reference sequence).

The sequenced sample consisted of peripheral blood. The chain joins TRBV10-1 to TRBJ2-2, with TRBD2 identical over 12 bases. This clonotype was sampled from a man aged 35 to 55 with acute or convalescent COVID-19. The CDR3 nucleotides read TGCGCCAGCGCGCCAGGACTAGCGGGAACCGGGGAGCTGTTTTTT. This gives the protein CASAPGLAGTGELFF.